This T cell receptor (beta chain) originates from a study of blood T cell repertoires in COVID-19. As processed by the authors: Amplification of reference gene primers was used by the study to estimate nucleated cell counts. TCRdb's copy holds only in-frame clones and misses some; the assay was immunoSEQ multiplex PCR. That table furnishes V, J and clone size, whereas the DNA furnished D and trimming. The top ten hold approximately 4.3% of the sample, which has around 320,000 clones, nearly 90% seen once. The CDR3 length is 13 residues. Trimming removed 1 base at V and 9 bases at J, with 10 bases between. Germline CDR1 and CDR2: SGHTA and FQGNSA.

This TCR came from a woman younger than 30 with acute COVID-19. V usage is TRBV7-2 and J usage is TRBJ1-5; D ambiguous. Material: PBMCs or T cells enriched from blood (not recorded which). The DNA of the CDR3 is TGTGCCAGCAGCTTAGAACATCCTCGGCCCCAGCATTTT. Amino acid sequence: CASSLEHPRPQHF.